The next 17 T cell receptor beta chains were all read from a single sample in a study of blood T cell repertoires in COVID-19. Produced via immunoSEQ multiplex PCR; TCRdb's table is partial and in-frame only. The table includes fewer than 200,000 clones, 87% detected once. Sequencing was carried out using peripheral blood. Source of these receptors: a woman in her 70s with COVID-19, enrolled during active disease.

This chain links TRBV28 with TRBJ2-3; 8 nucleotides match TRBD2. V gave up 5 bases and J gave up 2 bases; unmatched junction bases: 3. The CDR3 is made up of 14 amino acids. CDR1 and CDR2 from the germline V gene are MDHEN and SYDVKM. CDR3 loop: CASSLSGTTDTQYF. CDR3 bases: TGTGCCAGCAGTCTTAGCGGGACCACAGATACGCAGTATTTT.

In DNA form, the CDR3 reads TGCGCCAGCAGATTGACTAGCGGCTACAATGAGCAGTTCTTC. Translation gives CASRLTSGYNEQFF. The rearrangement uses TRBV5-1 and TRBJ2-1, with 9 bases aligning to TRBD2. V was pared by 5 bases and J by 3 bases, with 3 bases of the junction left unmatched. Looked up from germline, CDR1 is SGHRS and CDR2 is YFSETQ. CDR3 length: 14 amino acids.

This clone was seen only once. This chain links TRBV15 with TRBJ2-7; 8 bases match TRBD1. CDR1 is LNHNV, CDR2 YYDKDF, per germline (reference sequence). J lost 4 bases, V lost 3 bases, and 8 bases had no gene match. This CDR3 has 15 residues. The CDR3 DNA reads as TGTGCCACCAGCAGCCCCACAGGGGGAATGTACGAGCAGTACTTC. Its translation: CATSSPTGGMYEQYF.

V and J are TRBV6-5 and TRBJ2-3; D is unclear. Trimming took 5 bases from V and 6 from J, leaving 6 bases between them. The CDR3 runs 11 residues. Germline-derived CDR1 and CDR2 are MNHEY and SVGAGI. CDR3 amino acids: CASSKLDTQYF. The CDR3 DNA reads TGTGCCAGCAGTAAGCTGGATACGCAGTATTTT.

The chain carries TRBV30 and TRBJ2-7; D is possibly TRBD1 (6 bases). In germline, CDR1 is GTSNPN, CDR2 SVGIG (reference sequence). V was pared by 3 bases and J by 1 base, with 7 bases between. This CDR3 has 12 amino acids. DNA of the CDR3: TGTGCCTGGAGGGACAGATCCTACGAGCAGTACTTC. It specifies CAWRDRSYEQYF.

The chain uses TRBV4-1 and TRBJ2-7; a weak D match, TRBD1 (6 bases). From germline, CDR1 is MGHRA and CDR2 YSYEKL. The CDR3 contains 14 residues. V lost 1 base to trimming and J lost 6 bases, with 13 bases between them. This chain's CDR3 is CASSQGGLSVEQYF. DNA of the CDR3: TGCGCCAGCAGCCAAGGGGGGCTGTCTGTCGAGCAGTACTTC.

CDR3 sequence reads: CASSRGQEHQPQHF. The CDR3 nucleotides are TGTGCCAGCAGCCGAGGACAGGAGCATCAGCCCCAGCATTTT. The chain has TRBV6-5 and TRBJ1-5; 7 bases line up with TRBD1. Germline V gene data show CDR1 as MNHEY and CDR2 as SVGAGI. The CDR3 is 14 amino acids. J lost 5 bases, V lost 6 bases, and 7 bases had no gene match.

This chain joins TRBV6-2 or TRBV6-3 and TRBJ1-2; D gene ambiguous. The V gene's germline CDR1 is MNHEY and CDR2 SVGEGT. The CDR3 runs to 14 residues. V dropped 6 bases and J dropped 5 bases, with 16 bases sitting between them. In nucleotides, the CDR3 is TGTGCCAGCAGGCCTGGTCAGCCGGGGTATGGCTACACCTTC. Translation: CASRPGQPGYGYTF.

The chain recombines TRBV5-1 with TRBJ2-3, with 10 bases fitting TRBD1. Germline CDR1 SGHRS, CDR2 YFSETQ. V was pared by 4 bases and J by 3 bases, with 2 bases of the junction left unmatched. The CDR3 extends over 14 amino acids. CDR3: CASSPDRGTDTQYF. The CDR3 DNA follows: TGCGCCAGCAGCCCGGACAGGGGGACAGATACGCAGTATTTT.

The chain joins TRBV5-4 to TRBJ2-1; 11 positions match TRBD2. The CDR3 runs to 13 residues. In germline, CDR1 is SGHNT, CDR2 YYREEE (reference sequence). With V trimmed by 10 bases and J by 3 bases, 3 bases remained unmatched. This CDR3 is CAGTSGLYNEQFF. The CDR3 nucleotides are TGTGCCGGGACTAGCGGCCTCTACAATGAGCAGTTCTTC.

The chain carries TRBV28 and TRBJ1-1; 8 positions agree with TRBD1. V dropped 6 bases and J dropped 11; count of bases not matched to a gene: 5. The CDR3 loop spans 11 amino acids. The germline CDR1 and CDR2 sequences are MDHEN and SYDVKM. CDR3: CASSLNRGAFF. The CDR3 bases are TGTGCCAGCAGCCTCAACAGGGGGGCTTTCTTT.

The chain joins TRBV5-4 to TRBJ1-1; 7 bases line up with TRBD1. J gave up 0 bases and V 4 bases, and 6 bases lay outside the gene matches. The CDR3 spans 15 residues. Germline CDR1 is SGHNT and CDR2 is YYREEE (reference sequence). Here the CDR3 reads CASSLNRGLNTEAFF. The CDR3, as DNA: TGTGCCAGCAGCCTGAACAGGGGACTGAACACTGAAGCTTTCTTT.

The chain has TRBV4-2 and TRBJ2-3; TRBD1 agrees at 7 bases. This CDR3 has 15 amino acids. Germline V gives CDR1 LGHNA, CDR2 YNFKEQ. The V and J ends lost 4 bases and 2 bases, in that order; junction bases with no gene match: 6. The CDR3 region is CASSPNRGDTDTQYF. The DNA of the CDR3 is TGTGCCAGCAGCCCCAACAGGGGAGACACAGATACGCAGTATTTT.

This chain's CDR3 is CASSNRDIPTGELFF. The DNA for the CDR3 is TGTGCCAGTAGCAACCGGGACATCCCCACCGGGGAGCTGTTTTTT. This rearrangement joins TRBV19 to TRBJ2-2; TRBD1 might be the D (6 bases). In germline, CDR1 is LNHDA, CDR2 SQIVND (reference sequence). V dropped 6 bases and J dropped 4 bases, with 15 bases sitting between them. The CDR3 consists of 15 residues.

The chain combines TRBV6-6 with TRBJ1-4; TRBD1 is a possible D gene (6 bases). Trimming took 5 bases from V and 7 from J, leaving 14 bases between them. CDR3 length equals 14 residues. Per the germline V gene, CDR1 is MNHNY and CDR2 is SVGAGI (reference sequence). The CDR3 spells CASSHRQEGEKLFF. The CDR3 DNA sequence: TGTGCCAGCAGTCACCGACAGGAAGGTGAAAAACTGTTTTTT.

The chain links TRBV25-1 to TRBJ1-6; D is uncertain. This CDR3 contains 15 residues. The germline V gene encodes CDR1 MGHDK and CDR2 SYGVNS. V was shortened by 0 bases and J by 9 bases, with 12 bases between the two germline ends. CDR3 sequence reads: CASSEYGILGSPLHF. As DNA, the CDR3 is TGTGCCAGCAGTGAATACGGGATTTTAGGTTCACCCCTCCACTTT.

The rearrangement links TRBV28 to TRBJ1-3, with D perhaps matching TRBD1 (5 bases). Germline V CDR1 and CDR2: MDHEN, SYDVKM. The CDR3 loop spans 16 amino acids. V lost 8 bases, J lost 0 bases, and 17 bases lay in between. This CDR3 is CASESERGSSGNTIYF. The CDR3 DNA follows: TGTGCCAGCGAATCGGAGCGGGGGAGCTCTGGAAACACCATATATTTT. The full variable domain, in which reference TRBV28 and TRBJ1-3 provide the parts outside the CDR3, is DVKVTQSSRYLVKRTGEKVFLECVQDMDHENMFWYRQDPGLGLRLIYFSYDVKMKEKGDIPEGYSVSREKKERFSLILESASTNQTSMYLCASESERGSSGNTIYFGEGSWLTVV.